Listed here is a single TCR beta chain. This record comes from a study of cytomegalovirus exposure and HLA in healthy donors. 60 Vbeta and 13 Jbeta primers were used in PCR. Profiling relied on immunoSEQ multiplex PCR, and the TCRdb table lists in-frame clones only, not all of them. This table has approximately 110,000 clones, under 85% appearing once. The CDR3 is made up of 15 amino acids. V lost 6 bases and J lost 9; bases outside the gene matches: 7. Germline-derived CDR1 and CDR2 are SEHNR and FQNEAQ (reference sequence). This clonotype was obtained from a man aged 35 to 55 in good health and CMV-seronegative. The sequencing input was PBMCs. This rearrangement joins TRBV7-9 to TRBJ2-1; 14 bases fit TRBD2. For the CDR3, the DNA is TGTGCCAGCAGTCCTGGGACTAGCGGGGGTAGTGAGCAGTTCTTC. It encodes CASSPGTSGGSEQFF.